Sequencing of this T cell receptor (beta chain) was carried out in a study of response to subunit inactivated influenza vaccine. Each CDR3 protein is one row after TCRdb ran MiXCR on the RT-PCR reads. The sample yields 710,000 or so distinct CDR3 sequences, roughly 14% seen once. This clonotype was seen more than once but under ten times. Trimming cost V 4 bases and J 2 bases, with 15 bases left between them. Germline V gene data show CDR1 as LGHNA and CDR2 as YSLEER. The CDR3 totals 15 residues. The specimen comprised PBMCs from blood, sampled 11 to 12 days after vaccination. This sequence was found in a man aged 50 to 60 who received an inactivated influenza vaccine. The rearrangement links TRBV4-3 to TRBJ2-7; the D gene could be TRBD1 or TRBD2 (6 bases each). In nucleotides, the CDR3 is TGCGCCAGCAGCCGGACTACAGGGTATGCCTACGAGCAGTACTTC. This translates into CASSRTTGYAYEQYF.